This T cell receptor (beta chain) was identified in a study of blood T cell repertoires in COVID-19. Authors' methods: Counts of nucleated cells, estimated from reference gene primer amplification, were obtained. Generated by immunoSEQ multiplex PCR, the TCRdb table keeps only in-frame clones and is missing some. V and J calls and clone size are given by that table; D and trimming were obtained from the DNA. The data show over 90,000 clones, 87% seen once. It was during active infection that Seattle patients were enrolled and then longitudinally followed. The CDR3 is 14 residues long. Trimming took off 1 base at V and 2 bases at J, with 12 bases between the two ends. The germline V gene encodes CDR1 GTSNPN and CDR2 SVGIG (reference sequence).

The J gene is TRBJ2-7, the V gene TRBV30; tentative D call: TRBD1 (5 bases). Sequencing used peripheral blood. This receptor was identified in a woman between 45 and 60 years old with COVID-19, enrolled during active disease. CDR3 amino acids: CAWSAPTETYEQYF. CDR3 nucleotide sequence: TGTGCCTGGAGTGCTCCGACAGAGACCTACGAGCAGTACTTC.